Sequencing of this T cell receptor (beta chain) was carried out in a study of T-cell memory formation after mild COVID-19. Overall study: The TCR clusters were mostly specific to one donor. General study findings and limits: Clones contracting over day 15 to 85 were CD4/CD8 balanced, with later expanders leaning CD4+. Prior to infection, memory already included some responding clones, suggesting cross-reactive memory joined.

TCRdb called the 5' RACE reads again in MiXCR, with one record for every CDR3 protein. Of approximately 400,000 distinct CDR3 sequences listed, roughly 18% are singletons. This clonotype showed up just a few times. Its specificity is unknown. The CDR3 consists of 14 residues. Trimming shortened V by 0 bases and J by 4 bases, and 8 bases separated the two germline ends. Germline CDR1 is LGHNA and CDR2 is YSLEER. The receptor's source is a man younger than 35 who had mild COVID-19 (a few samples of this study predate the infection). Cell type and time point are not known. The chain couples TRBV4-3 to TRBJ2-3; D gene unclear. Sequenced input: PBMCs or a T cell subset sorted from them (not recorded which). The CDR3 loop is CASSQDTAADTQYF. As DNA, the CDR3 is TGCGCCAGCAGCCAAGATACGGCGGCAGATACGCAGTATTTT.